The source of this TCR beta chain is a study of blood T cell repertoires in COVID-19. Across the whole study: From the United States, Italy and Spain came samples of acute and convalescent COVID-19. T cells, B-cell-depleted T cells, or PBMCs provided the cDNA or gDNA that served as material.

V lost 1 base and J lost 5, with 9 bases in between. Germline CDR1 reads LNHNV; CDR2 reads YYDKDF (reference sequence). CDR3 length equals 13 residues. Original analysis: Nucleated cell number was recorded as an estimate derived from reference gene primer amplification. The assay was immunoSEQ multiplex PCR, and TCRdb's table has in-frame clones only and misses some. V and J calls and clone size are given by that table; D and trimming were obtained from the DNA. The table has about 270,000 clones, roughly 84% seen once. The origin of this receptor is a woman between 18 and 29 years old with acute or convalescent COVID-19. Sequenced: peripheral blood. The gene calls are TRBV15 and TRBJ2-7, with D tentatively TRBD2 (6 bases). Here the CDR3 reads CATSRGLVNEQYF. The CDR3 DNA sequence: TGTGCCACCAGCAGAGGACTAGTTAACGAGCAGTACTTC.